Shown below are 20 T cell receptor beta chains from a single sample sequenced in a study of cytotoxic CD8 clonotypes in ibrutinib-treated CLL. The repertoire was sequenced with immunoSEQ multiplex PCR; TCRdb's copy has only in-frame clones and lacks some. Counted here are about 140,000 clones, around 82% occurring once; the ten biggest clones make up approximately 7.6%. Specimen: PBMCs, collected after 36 months of ibrutinib treatment. The receptors come from a human donor with chronic lymphocytic leukemia.

The chain carries TRBV27 and TRBJ1-1; tentatively, D is TRBD1 (5 bases). Germline V gene sequence: CDR1 MNHEY, CDR2 SMNVEV (reference sequence). V dropped 6 bases and J dropped 6 bases, with 17 bases sitting between them. The CDR3 extends over 14 amino acids. The DNA for the CDR3 is TGTGCCAGCAGGCCCCAGGGTCGGGGGGCTGAAGCTTTCTTT. Protein sequence: CASRPQGRGAEAFF.

The chain carries TRBV19 and TRBJ1-5; D ambiguous. Trimming took off 1 base at V and 0 bases at J, with 4 bases between the two ends. The CDR3 contains 14 residues. CDR1 LNHDA and CDR2 SQIVND come from the germline V gene (reference sequence). The CDR3 here is CASSIGYSNQPQHF. CDR3 coding DNA: TGTGCCAGTAGTATAGGTTATAGCAATCAGCCCCAGCATTTT.

The gene calls are TRBV27 and TRBJ2-1; D is unclear. V was shortened by 7 bases and J by 4 bases, with 11 bases between the two germline ends. Germline V gene sequence: CDR1 MNHEY, CDR2 SMNVEV (reference sequence). CDR3 size: 13 residues. The CDR3 DNA sequence: TGTGCCAGCATAGCCTGGCAGTACAATGAGCAGTTCTTC. Its protein is CASIAWQYNEQFF.

The chain combines TRBV6-5 with TRBJ2-5, with 7 nucleotides matching TRBD1. The CDR3 contains 13 residues. CDR1 is MNHEY and CDR2 is SVGAGI in the germline V gene. The trim removed 5 bases at V and 5 bases at J, leaving 5 bases unmatched. CDR3 in DNA: TGTGCCAGCAGTCACGACAGGGTGGAGACCCAGTACTTC. It specifies CASSHDRVETQYF.

This sequence joins TRBV4-1 and TRBJ2-7; 11 positions match TRBD2. V lost 1 base to trimming and J lost 1 base; unmatched junction nucleotides: 9. The CDR3 extends over 18 amino acids. In germline, CDR1 is MGHRA, CDR2 YSYEKL. Here the CDR3 DNA reads TGCGCCAGCAGCCAAGGAGTCCTAGCGGGAGGCACTTCCTACGAGCAGTACTTC. Protein sequence: CASSQGVLAGGTSYEQYF.

The V call is TRBV4-1, the J call TRBJ1-4; D not resolved. The CDR3 totals 18 residues. Germline CDR1 is MGHRA and CDR2 is YSYEKL. Between the trimmed V and J ends, which lost 1 base and 2 bases, there was a span of 17 bases. The CDR3 reads CASSQVPLRTWTNEKLFF. For the CDR3, the DNA is TGCGCCAGCAGCCAAGTACCCCTCCGGACTTGGACTAATGAAAAACTGTTTTTT.

The J gene is TRBJ1-4, the V gene TRBV1; no check of the table's D call, TRBD1, against the DNA was made. TRBV1 is deemed a pseudogene. The CDR3 loop spans 11 amino acids. The CDR3 region has the DNA TGCACCAGCAGTACAGGGAAAAAACTGTTTTTT. Amino acid sequence: CTSSTGKKLFF.

The J gene is TRBJ2-3, the V gene TRBV10-3; the D is unclear. Germline V gene lookup returns CDR1 ENHRY and CDR2 SYGVKD. The CDR3 contains 16 residues. The V gene lost 0 bases and the J gene lost 0 bases, with 10 bases spanning the gap. The CDR3 protein is CAISESYSRSTDTQYF. As DNA, the CDR3 is TGTGCCATCAGTGAGTCGTATAGCCGAAGCACAGATACGCAGTATTTT.

The V and J genes are TRBV19 and TRBJ2-1; possibly TRBD2 for D (5 bases). CDR3 size: 14 residues. V dropped 3 bases and J dropped 6 bases, with 12 bases sitting between them. The germline gives CDR1 LNHDA, CDR2 SQIVND (reference sequence). The CDR3 protein is CASSMSGGINEQFF. The CDR3 bases are TGTGCCAGTAGTATGAGCGGAGGTATCAATGAGCAGTTCTTC.

Turning to this clone: Other DNA sequences of this sample code for an identical CDR3. The chain recombines TRBV7-9 with TRBJ2-7, with D unresolved. This CDR3 has 11 amino acids. CDR1 is SEHNR, CDR2 FQNEAQ, per germline (reference sequence). The V gene lost 1 base and the J gene lost 4 bases, with 2 bases spanning the gap. The DNA of the CDR3 is TGTGCCAGCAGCTTAGAGTACGAGCAGTACTTC. Its protein is CASSLEYEQYF. Supplemented by reference TRBV7-9 and TRBJ2-7, the full variable domain reads DTGVSQNPRHKITKRGQNVTFRCDPISEHNRLYWYRQTLGQGPEFLTYFQNEAQLEKSRLLSDRFSAERPKGSFSTLEIQRTEQGDSAMYLCASSLEYEQYFGPGTRLTVT.

The chain links TRBV5-1 to TRBJ2-1, with D possibly being TRBD1 or TRBD2 (6 bases each). The CDR3 has 13 amino acids. CDR1 and CDR2 (germline): SGHRS, YFSETQ. Deletions cut 6 bases from V and 9 bases from J, with 16 bases between. The CDR3 coding sequence is TGCGCCAGCACCCCGCCTAGGGGGGCTGAGCAGTTCTTC. This translates into CASTPPRGAEQFF. Using reference TRBV5-1 and TRBJ2-1 for the parts outside the CDR3, the full variable domain is KAGVTQTPRYLIKTRGQQVTLSCSPISGHRSVSWYQQTPGQGLQFLFEYFSETQRNKGNFPGRFSGRQFSNSRSEMNVSTLELGDSALYLCASTPPRGAEQFFGPGTRLTVL.

The J gene is TRBJ1-1, the V gene TRBV6-5; 8 positions match TRBD1. The germline CDR1 and CDR2 sequences are MNHEY and SVGAGI. This CDR3 comprises 14 residues. V trimming: 6 bases; J trimming: 10 bases; junction bases outside the gene matches: 13. The CDR3: CASRHDRGQDGAFF. The CDR3 coding sequence is TGTGCCAGCAGGCATGACAGGGGTCAGGATGGAGCTTTCTTT.

This sequence joins TRBV4-1 and TRBJ1-3; D gene uncertain. Trimming removed 0 bases from V and 0 bases from J, with 3 bases in between. Germline-derived CDR1 and CDR2 are MGHRA and YSYEKL. The CDR3 is 14 residues long. The CDR3 reads CASSQDSSGNTIYF. The CDR3 DNA follows: TGCGCCAGCAGCCAAGACAGCTCTGGAAACACCATATATTTT.

This clone showed up just once. This chain uses TRBV4-1 with TRBJ2-1; TRBD2 matches 13 bases. The V and J ends lost 6 bases and 9 bases, in that order; junction bases with no gene match: 11. There are 16 residues in the CDR3. CDR1 and CDR2 from the germline V gene are MGHRA and YSYEKL. This CDR3 is CASRPLGLAGVGEQFF. CDR3 DNA sequence: TGCGCCAGCAGACCACTAGGACTAGCGGGAGTAGGTGAGCAGTTCTTC.

The chain combines TRBV5-1 with TRBJ2-3; TRBD1 aligns across 8 bases. Germline values: CDR1 SGHRS, CDR2 YFSETQ. The CDR3 totals 16 residues. Trimming took 5 bases from V and 2 from J; bases not matched to a gene: 10. CDR3 residues: CASRTRQGKLTDTQYF. The CDR3 DNA reads as TGCGCCAGCAGGACGAGACAGGGGAAACTCACAGATACGCAGTATTTT. The entire variable domain, with the rest obtained from reference TRBV5-1 and TRBJ2-3, is as follows: KAGVTQTPRYLIKTRGQQVTLSCSPISGHRSVSWYQQTPGQGLQFLFEYFSETQRNKGNFPGRFSGRQFSNSRSEMNVSTLELGDSALYLCASRTRQGKLTDTQYFGPGTRLTVL.

The V and J genes are TRBV29-1 and TRBJ1-5; tentatively, D is TRBD1 (6 bases). Looked up from germline, CDR1 is SQVTM and CDR2 is ANQGSEA. V lost 4 bases and J 6 bases, leaving 16 bases between the germline ends. CDR3 length: 14 amino acids. The CDR3 is CSVGDIRLGQPQHF. CDR3 bases: TGCAGCGTTGGGGACATTCGTTTGGGTCAGCCCCAGCATTTT. Together with reference TRBV29-1 and TRBJ1-5, the CDR3 gives the full variable domain: SAVISQKPSRDICQRGTSLTIQCQVDSQVTMMFWYRQQPGQSLTLIATANQGSEATYESGFVIDKFPISRPNLTFSTLTVSNMSPEDSSIYLCSVGDIRLGQPQHFGDGTRLSIL.

The chain is built from TRBV9 and TRBJ1-2, with D perhaps matching TRBD1 (6 bases). From germline, CDR1 is SGDLS and CDR2 YYNGEE. The V end was cut by 3 bases, the J end by 4 bases, with 13 bases between. The CDR3 runs to 14 residues. The CDR3 DNA reads TGTGCCAGCAGCGCCCGGACAGAAGCCTATGGCTACACCTTC. Its protein product is CASSARTEAYGYTF.

This clone was seen a single time. V usage is TRBV5-6 and J usage is TRBJ1-4, with 8 nucleotides matching TRBD1. This CDR3 has 15 amino acids. V lost 1 base to trimming and J lost 7 bases; unmatched junction nucleotides: 6. Per germline, CDR1 SGHDT and CDR2 YYEEEE. The CDR3 spells CASSLTGGSVEKLFF. CDR3 bases: TGTGCCAGCAGCTTGACAGGGGGATCTGTTGAAAAACTGTTTTTT. Based on the CDR3 plus reference TRBV5-6 and TRBJ1-4, the full variable domain is DAGVTQSPTHLIKTRGQQVTLRCSPKSGHDTVSWYQQALGQGPQFIFQYYEEEERQRGNFPDRFSGHQFPNYSSELNVNALLLGDSALYLCASSLTGGSVEKLFFGSGTQLSVL.

The chain combines TRBV10-3 with TRBJ2-1; 9 bases line up with TRBD2. Looked up from germline, CDR1 is ENHRY and CDR2 is SYGVKD. The V and J ends lost 6 bases and 7 bases, in that order; junction bases with no gene match: 10. The CDR3 covers 15 residues. The chain's CDR3 is CAISPTSGSRNEQFF. CDR3 bases: TGTGCCATCAGCCCCACTAGCGGGTCGCGGAATGAGCAGTTCTTC.

The chain links TRBV6-1 to TRBJ1-4, with D unresolved. The V end was cut by 6 bases, the J end by 5 bases, with 16 bases between. The CDR3 is 15 residues long. The germline gives CDR1 MNHNS, CDR2 SASEGT. CDR3 loop: CASRRSRTENEKLFF. CDR3 in DNA: TGTGCCAGCAGACGGAGCCGGACCGAAAATGAAAAACTGTTTTTT.